This entry lists 21 T cell receptor beta chains sequenced from one sample in a study of T cell repertoires in cytomegalovirus infection. TCRdb recomputed calls from the reads with MiXCR, one row per CDR3 protein. The sample holds a few hundred thousand distinct CDR3 sequences, 15% to 20% seen once. The sample was PBMCs. These receptors were taken from a human donor in good health (CMV status not recorded). Some clones in this sample may be carry-over from other donors' samples.

This clonotype showed up many times. The chain links TRBV4-2 to TRBJ2-1, with 14 nucleotides matching TRBD2. After removal of 1 base from V and 9 bases from J, the junction contained 8 bases not matched to a gene. CDR1 is LGHNA and CDR2 is YNFKEQ in the germline V gene. The CDR3 runs 17 residues. CDR3 in DNA: TGTGCCAGCAGCCAAGCCAAGACTAGCGGGGGGGCAAGTGAGCAGTTCTTC. Amino acid sequence: CASSQAKTSGGASEQFF.

The V call is TRBV11-3, the J call TRBJ2-7, with TRBD1 as a possible D gene (5 bases). V dropped 2 bases and J dropped 3 bases, with 8 bases sitting between them. This CDR3 has 13 amino acids. Germline lookup yields CDR1 SGHNT and CDR2 YENEEA. This chain's CDR3 is CASSLNGHYEQYF. The CDR3 DNA is TGTGCCAGCAGCTTAAACGGACACTACGAGCAGTACTTC.

The V call is TRBV5-4, the J call TRBJ1-1; no clear D. CDR1 SGHNT and CDR2 YYREEE come from the germline V gene (reference sequence). V was trimmed by 4 bases and J by 6 bases, leaving 19 bases between them. The CDR3 runs 15 residues. The CDR3: CASSPGVGRFAEAFF. The CDR3 bases are TGTGCCAGCAGCCCCGGCGTGGGGAGATTCGCTGAAGCTTTCTTT. The whole variable domain, filled in from reference TRBV5-4 and TRBJ1-1, reads ETGVTQSPTHLIKTRGQQVTLRCSSQSGHNTVSWYQQALGQGPQFIFQYYREEENGRGNFPPRFSGLQFPNYSSELNVNALELDDSALYLCASSPGVGRFAEAFFGQGTRLTVV.

The chain links TRBV7-9 to TRBJ1-3; D remains ambiguous. From germline, CDR1 is SEHNR and CDR2 FQNEAQ (reference sequence). CDR3 length: 14 residues. V gave up 1 base and J gave up 0 bases, with 4 bases separating them. In DNA form, the CDR3 reads TGTGCCAGCAGCTTAGAACACTCTGGAAACACCATATATTTT. Translated, it gives CASSLEHSGNTIYF.

The sample holds a few counts of this clonotype. This chain links TRBV6-5 with TRBJ2-5; D gene unclear. This CDR3 has 13 amino acids. V gave up 5 bases and J gave up 1 base, with 8 bases separating them. The germline V gene has CDR1 MNHEY and CDR2 SVGAGI. CDR3 loop: CASSRTVQETQYF. DNA for the CDR3: TGTGCCAGCAGTCGAACGGTCCAAGAGACCCAGTACTTC.

In its sample, this clonotype was seen many times. The chain employs TRBV6-2 or TRBV6-3 and TRBJ2-4, with a weak D call TRBD2 (6 bases). V was shortened by 2 bases and J by 8 bases, with 13 bases between the two germline ends. The CDR3 runs to 14 residues. CDR1 is MNHEY and CDR2 is SVGEGT in the germline V gene. In nucleotides, the CDR3 is TGTGCCAGCAGTTACCCCTTGCCGGGGGACATTCAGTACTTC. Its translation: CASSYPLPGDIQYF.

This clonotype showed up many times. This chain links TRBV6-1 with TRBJ1-5, with D unresolved. This CDR3 region has 18 residues. V was clipped by 6 bases and J by 1 base, with 22 bases between them. Germline V gives CDR1 MNHNS, CDR2 SASEGT. This CDR3 reads CASSQGAAGMRSNQPQHF. The CDR3 coding sequence is TGTGCCAGCAGCCAAGGCGCAGCCGGCATGAGGAGCAATCAGCCCCAGCATTTT.

This chain uses TRBV12-3 or TRBV12-4 with TRBJ1-4; unclear D gene. The CDR3 is made up of 13 amino acids. V shed 2 bases and J shed 6 bases, with 7 bases lying between them. CDR3 loop: CASSLSGDEKLFF. In nucleotides, the CDR3 is TGTGCCAGCAGTTTATCGGGAGATGAAAAACTGTTTTTT.

Only a few counts were recorded for this clonotype. The chain couples TRBV20-1 to TRBJ2-5; the match to TRBD2 covers 9 bases. The CDR3 has 14 residues. After removal of 2 bases from V and 4 bases from J, the junction contained 5 bases not matched to a gene. The germline gives CDR1 DFQATT, CDR2 SNEGSKA (reference sequence). CDR3 sequence: CSARQIAGAETQYF. Here the CDR3 DNA reads TGCAGTGCTAGACAAATAGCGGGGGCAGAGACCCAGTACTTC.

The chain recombines TRBV20-1 with TRBJ2-5; a weak D match, TRBD2 (6 bases). Germline loops: CDR1 DFQATT, CDR2 SNEGSKA (reference sequence). The CDR3 length is 13 residues. Trimming left V 8 bases short and J 5 bases short, with 18 bases between. The CDR3, as DNA: TGCAGTTCTCCGGGGACTGCCAGGGAGACCCAGTACTTC. This translates into CSSPGTARETQYF.

The rearrangement links TRBV28 to TRBJ2-7, with 7 nucleotides matching TRBD1. Germline CDR1 is MDHEN and CDR2 is SYDVKM. The CDR3 covers 15 residues. V lost 6 bases and J lost 2; bases outside the gene matches: 10. The CDR3 reads CASSQTTGVTYEQYF. DNA of the CDR3: TGTGCCAGCAGCCAAACTACAGGGGTGACCTACGAGCAGTACTTC.

The chain combines TRBV4-2 with TRBJ1-3; 9 positions agree with TRBD1. The CDR3 is made up of 18 amino acids. Germline V gene sequence: CDR1 LGHNA, CDR2 YNFKEQ. V gave up 0 bases and J gave up 4 bases; unmatched junction bases: 10. The CDR3 region is CASSQDGTGHGGGNTIYF. The CDR3 DNA sequence: TGTGCCAGCAGCCAAGATGGGACAGGGCACGGTGGAGGAAACACCATATATTTT.

The table lists this clonotype with many counts. The chain has TRBV7-2 and TRBJ1-6, with D possibly matching TRBD1 (5 bases). Germline V gene data show CDR1 as SGHTA and CDR2 as FQGNSA. The CDR3 has 16 amino acids. Trimming took off 6 bases at V and 0 bases at J, with 12 bases between the two ends. DNA of the CDR3: TGTGCCAGCAGGGCCCAGGGAAGCTCCTATAATTCACCCCTCCACTTT. Translating it yields CASRAQGSSYNSPLHF.

V and J are TRBV29-1 and TRBJ1-4; 8 bases map to TRBD1. V was pared by 7 bases and J by 7 bases, with 8 bases of the junction left unmatched. The CDR3 runs to 13 residues. Germline V gene sequence: CDR1 SQVTM, CDR2 ANQGSEA. The CDR3 spells CSGRQGAGEKLFF. The CDR3 bases are TGCAGCGGACGTCAGGGGGCCGGTGAAAAACTGTTTTTT.

This clonotype has at least ten counts. The chain joins TRBV7-2 to TRBJ1-2; D is perhaps TRBD1 (5 bases). This CDR3 is built from 16 residues. Looked up from germline, CDR1 is SGHTA and CDR2 is FQGNSA. Trimming took off 5 bases at V and 4 bases at J, with 20 bases between the two ends. The CDR3, as DNA: TGTGCCAGCAGCCCCCTTCAAGGGGTTCGAGGCTATGGCTACACCTTC. Its protein product is CASSPLQGVRGYGYTF.

The chain is built from TRBV11-1 and TRBJ2-5, with D possibly matching TRBD1 (6 bases). Germline lookup yields CDR1 SGHAT and CDR2 FQDESV (reference sequence). V shed 6 bases and J shed 1 base, with 9 bases lying between them. The CDR3 is made up of 13 amino acids. CDR3: CASSWDIQETQYF. The CDR3 DNA sequence: TGTGCCAGCAGTTGGGACATCCAAGAGACCCAGTACTTC.

The table lists this clonotype with a few counts. The CDR3 protein is CASSLDGDLSYEQYF. CDR3 in DNA: TGTGCCAGCAGCTTAGACGGGGACCTTTCCTACGAGCAGTACTTC. The J gene is TRBJ2-7, the V gene TRBV7-2; D is possibly TRBD1 or TRBD2 (5 bases each). Looked up from germline, CDR1 is SGHTA and CDR2 is FQGNSA. V was shortened by 1 base and J by 1 base, with 11 bases between the two germline ends. The CDR3 totals 15 residues.

This clonotype was counted many times. The chain joins TRBV7-9 to TRBJ1-4; D not certain. V shed 2 bases and J shed 8 bases, with 9 bases lying between them. Germline V lookup: CDR1 SEHNR, CDR2 FQNEAQ (reference sequence). The CDR3 totals 13 residues. The CDR3 loop reads CASSLLPGEKLFF. DNA for the CDR3: TGTGCCAGCAGCTTACTTCCGGGAGAAAAACTGTTTTTT.

The chain combines TRBV6-5 with TRBJ1-1; TRBD1 matches at 9 bases. This CDR3 spans 17 amino acids. Germline trimming cut 2 bases from V and 4 bases from J; bases unmatched to any gene: 11. Germline loops: CDR1 MNHEY, CDR2 SVGAGI. The CDR3 here is CASSYTGQGGSGTEAFF. Written as DNA, the CDR3 is TGTGCCAGCAGTTACACGGGACAGGGAGGTAGCGGCACTGAAGCTTTCTTT.

The CDR3 nucleotides are TGTGCCAGCAGTTACTCCATCGGCCGGGACTACCAAGAGACCCAGTACTTC. It encodes CASSYSIGRDYQETQYF. This chain links TRBV6-2 or TRBV6-3 with TRBJ2-5; weak D call: TRBD2 (6 bases). Trimming cost V 0 bases and J 0 bases, with 14 bases left between them. From germline, CDR1 is MNHEY and CDR2 SVGEGT. The CDR3 loop spans 17 amino acids.

This clonotype was counted a few times. The chain employs TRBV20-1 and TRBJ1-1; D possibly corresponds to TRBD1 (5 bases). The V gene lost 0 bases and the J gene lost 1 base, with 9 bases spanning the gap. Per germline, CDR1 DFQATT and CDR2 SNEGSKA (reference sequence). The CDR3 sequence is 14 residues long. The CDR3: CSARDDGGNTEAFF. The CDR3 nucleotides are TGCAGTGCTAGAGATGATGGGGGGAACACTGAAGCTTTCTTT.